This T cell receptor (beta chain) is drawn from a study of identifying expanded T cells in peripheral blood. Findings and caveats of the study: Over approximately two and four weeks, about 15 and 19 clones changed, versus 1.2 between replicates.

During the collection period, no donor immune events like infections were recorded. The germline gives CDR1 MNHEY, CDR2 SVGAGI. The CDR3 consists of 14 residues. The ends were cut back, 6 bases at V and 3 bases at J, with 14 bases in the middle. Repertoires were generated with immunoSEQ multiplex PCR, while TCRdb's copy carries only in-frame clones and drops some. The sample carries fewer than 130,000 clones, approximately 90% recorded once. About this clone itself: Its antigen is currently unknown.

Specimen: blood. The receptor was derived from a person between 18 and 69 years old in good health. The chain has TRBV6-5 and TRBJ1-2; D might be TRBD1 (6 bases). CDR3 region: CASRPSGQYYGYTF. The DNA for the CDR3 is TGTGCCAGCAGACCCTCCGGACAGTACTATGGCTACACCTTC.